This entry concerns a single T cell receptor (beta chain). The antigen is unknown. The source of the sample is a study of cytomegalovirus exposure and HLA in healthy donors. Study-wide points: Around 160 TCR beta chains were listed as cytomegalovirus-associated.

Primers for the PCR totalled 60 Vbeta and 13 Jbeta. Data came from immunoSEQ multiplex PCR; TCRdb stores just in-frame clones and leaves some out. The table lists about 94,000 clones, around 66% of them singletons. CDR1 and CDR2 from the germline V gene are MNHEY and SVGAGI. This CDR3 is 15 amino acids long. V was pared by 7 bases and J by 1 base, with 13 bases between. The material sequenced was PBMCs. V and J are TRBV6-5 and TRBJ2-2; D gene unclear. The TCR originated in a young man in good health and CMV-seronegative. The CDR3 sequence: CASTLYPGNTGELFF. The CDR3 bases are TGTGCCAGCACCCTCTATCCCGGGAACACCGGGGAGCTGTTTTTT.